The text below deals with one TCR beta chain. What it binds is unknown. The sample holds other DNA sequences that translate to the same CDR3. The CDR3 contains 13 residues. Trimming took 4 bases from V and 0 from J, leaving 7 bases between them. Germline CDR1 reads SGHRS; CDR2 reads YFSETQ. These data belong to a study of shared clonotypes between healthy human individuals. About the study: Three plates each covered CD4 naive and memory; CD8 naive two, CD8 memory one. Study-level points and caveats: Investigators expected sequencing depth to affect clonotype sharing among donors. Inspection by rarefaction showed sorted-subset sequencing to be incomplete despite large depth.

At the deep level, the assay was run. Sequenced by immunoSEQ multiplex PCR; TCRdb stores in-frame clones only, minus some. This sample has more than 2,000,000 clones; around 94% occur once, and the top ten carry about 0.13%. The genes are TRBV5-1 and TRBJ1-1; no firm D call. The sequenced material came from naive CD4+ T cells sorted from blood. The subset denotes: CD45RA+ positively selected. This receptor was identified in a man between 18 and 35 years old in good health. As DNA, the CDR3 is TGCGCCAGCAGCGGACGGATGAACACTGAAGCTTTCTTT. Protein: CASSGRMNTEAFF. Looking up the rest from reference TRBV5-1 and TRBJ1-1 gives the full variable domain: KAGVTQTPRYLIKTRGQQVTLSCSPISGHRSVSWYQQTPGQGLQFLFEYFSETQRNKGNFPGRFSGRQFSNSRSEMNVSTLELGDSALYLCASSGRMNTEAFFGQGTRLTVV.